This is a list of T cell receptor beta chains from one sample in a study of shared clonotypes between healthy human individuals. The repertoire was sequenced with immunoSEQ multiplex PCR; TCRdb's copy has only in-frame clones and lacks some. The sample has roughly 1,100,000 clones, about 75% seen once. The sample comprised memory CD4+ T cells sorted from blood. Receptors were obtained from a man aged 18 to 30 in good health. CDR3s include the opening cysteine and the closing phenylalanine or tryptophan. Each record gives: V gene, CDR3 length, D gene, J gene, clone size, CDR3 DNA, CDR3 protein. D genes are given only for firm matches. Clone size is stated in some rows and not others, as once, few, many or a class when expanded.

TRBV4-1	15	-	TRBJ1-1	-	TGCGCCAGCAGCCAAGTGTTAAGGGGCGACGCTGAAGCTTTCTTT	CASSQVLRGDAEAFF
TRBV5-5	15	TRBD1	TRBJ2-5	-	TGTGCCAGCAGAAACGAACAGGGGGCTGGAGAGACCCAGTACTTC	CASRNEQGAGETQYF
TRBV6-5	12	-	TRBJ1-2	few	TGTGCCGCACGTGTGGCCTCGGGTGGCTACACCTTC	CAARVASGGYTF
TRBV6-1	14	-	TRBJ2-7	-	TGTGCCAGCAGTGAAAGCCAGGGCCAATACGAGCAGTACTTC	CASSESQGQYEQYF
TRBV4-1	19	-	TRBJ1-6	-	TGCGCCAGCAGCCAAGAAAAACTGGGGTCGAGCTCCTATAATTCACCCCTCCACTTT	CASSQEKLGSSSYNSPLHF
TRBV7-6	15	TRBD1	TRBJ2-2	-	TGTGCCAGCAGCTTAGGACAGGGAAACACCGGGGAGCTGTTTTTT	CASSLGQGNTGELFF
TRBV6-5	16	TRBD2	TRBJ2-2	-	TGTGCCAGCAGTTACTCGAGCGGGACCCACACCGGGGAGCTGTTTTTT	CASSYSSGTHTGELFF
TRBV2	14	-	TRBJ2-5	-	TGTGCCAGCAGTGATCGGAGCAGGAAAGAGACCCAGTACTTC	CASSDRSRKETQYF
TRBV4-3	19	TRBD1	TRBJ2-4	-	TGCGCCAGCAGCCAAGATAGGGGACAGGGGGGTCTAGCCAAAAACATTCAGTACTTC	CASSQDRGQGGLAKNIQYF
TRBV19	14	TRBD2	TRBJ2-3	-	TGTGCCAGTAGTGTGGGACTAGAGCGGCGCGCATCCTATTTT	CASSVGLERRASYF
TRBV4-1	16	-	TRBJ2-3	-	TGCGCCAGCAGCCAAGATCAGAGGCTCCTCACAGATACGCAGTATTTT	CASSQDQRLLTDTQYF
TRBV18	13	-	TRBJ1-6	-	TGTGCCAGCTCACCCACCCGGGATTCACCCCTCCACTTT	CASSPTRDSPLHF
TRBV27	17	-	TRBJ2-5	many	TGTGCCAGCAGTTTCGAACCTCCACAGGGTCGTGGCGAGACCCAGTACTTC	CASSFEPPQGRGETQYF
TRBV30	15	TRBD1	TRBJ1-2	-	TGTGCCTGGAGGGAAACAGGGGGCGGAAACTATGGCTACACCTTC	CAWRETGGGNYGYTF
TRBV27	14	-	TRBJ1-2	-	TGTGCCAGCAGTTCTACTCAGGGTGTCTATGGCTACACCTTC	CASSSTQGVYGYTF
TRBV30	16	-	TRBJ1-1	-	TGTGCCTGGAGTGTACCGACGGGGGGCGTACGGACTGAAGCTTTCTTT	CAWSVPTGGVRTEAFF
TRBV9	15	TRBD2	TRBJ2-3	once	TGTGCCAGCAGCGCCCTAGCGGGGAGCACAGATACGCAGTATTTT	CASSALAGSTDTQYF
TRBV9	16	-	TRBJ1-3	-	TGTGCCAGCAGCGTAGCTAGTCGGTCAACAGCGAACACCATATATTTT	CASSVASRSTANTIYF
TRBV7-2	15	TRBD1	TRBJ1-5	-	TGTGCCAGCAGCTTCGGACAGGGTGGGAATCAGCCCCAGCATTTT	CASSFGQGGNQPQHF
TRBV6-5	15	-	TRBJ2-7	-	TGTGCCAGCAGTTACTCCGCGGACGTAACCTACGAGCAGTACTTC	CASSYSADVTYEQYF
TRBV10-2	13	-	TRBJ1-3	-	TGCGCCAGCAGTGAGGGGTTGGGAAACACCATATATTTT	CASSEGLGNTIYF
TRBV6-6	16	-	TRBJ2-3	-	TGTGCCAGCAGTTATAACAGGGGACTGAGCACAGATACGCAGTATTTT	CASSYNRGLSTDTQYF
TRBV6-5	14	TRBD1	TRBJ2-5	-	TGTGCCAGCAGCCGCAGACAGGGTGGAGAGACCCAGTACTTC	CASSRRQGGETQYF
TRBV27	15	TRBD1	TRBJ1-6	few	TGTGCCAGCAGTTCATGGACAGGGGGGGGTTCACCCCTCCACTTT	CASSSWTGGGSPLHF
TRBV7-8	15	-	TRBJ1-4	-	TGTGCCAGCAAGGAAGATGGAACAACTAATGAAAAACTGTTTTTT	CASKEDGTTNEKLFF
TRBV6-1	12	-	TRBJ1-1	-	TGTGCCAGCAATGAGATGAACACTGAAGCTTTCTTT	CASNEMNTEAFF
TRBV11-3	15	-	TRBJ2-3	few	TGTGCCAGCAGCACGAACGGGCGGGACACAGATACGCAGTATTTT	CASSTNGRDTDTQYF
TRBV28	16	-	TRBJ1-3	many	TGTGCCAGCGCCGACAGAGCAATTTCCTCTGGAAACACCATATATTTT	CASADRAISSGNTIYF
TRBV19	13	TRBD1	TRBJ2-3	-	TGTGCCAGTAGGAGACAGGGAACAGATACGCAGTATTTT	CASRRQGTDTQYF
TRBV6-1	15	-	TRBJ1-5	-	TGTGCCAGCAGCCCCCAGGTGAATAGCAATCAGCCCCAGCATTTT	CASSPQVNSNQPQHF
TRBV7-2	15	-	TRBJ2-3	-	TGTGCCAGCAGCTTATTGCCGCTGGCTGAGGGTACGCAGTATTTT	CASSLLPLAEGTQYF
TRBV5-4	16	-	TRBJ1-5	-	TGTGCCAGCAGCAGGGGGGGAGGGGAGAGCAATCAGCCCCAGCATTTT	CASSRGGGESNQPQHF
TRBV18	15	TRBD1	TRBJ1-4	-	TGTGCCAGCTCACCACTTCAGGGGGAATATGAAAAACTGTTTTTT	CASSPLQGEYEKLFF
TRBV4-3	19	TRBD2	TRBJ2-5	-	TGCGCCAGCAGCCAAGATCCGCTAGCGGGAGCATCGCGGTTGGGGACCCAGTACTTC	CASSQDPLAGASRLGTQYF
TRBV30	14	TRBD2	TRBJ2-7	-	TGTGCCTACACACTAGCGGGAGCCACCTACGAGCAGTACTTC	CAYTLAGATYEQYF